Below, one TCR beta chain is given with its context. Its target is not known. This sample stems from a study of cytomegalovirus exposure and HLA in healthy donors. The V end was cut by 1 base, the J end by 1 base, with 8 bases between. Germline CDR1 and CDR2: LGHNA and YSLEER. CDR3 length equals 14 residues. With 60 Vbeta and 13 Jbeta primers, the PCR was carried out. Generated by immunoSEQ multiplex PCR, the TCRdb table keeps only in-frame clones and is missing some. The table records approximately 180,000 clones, around nine tenths of them present only once. Study-wide findings and caveats: TCR beta V- and J-gene trimming, according to a later analysis, was linked to a missense DCLRE1C variant. In presence/absence analyses, roughly uniform sequencing depth across donors was assumed. Upon later analysis, TCR association rates were observed to vary by HLA locus, being highest for DRB1 and lowest for HLA-C. TCR beta sequences reportedly predicted most subjects' HLA-A and HLA-B alleles accurately.

The chain is built from TRBV4-3 and TRBJ2-7; tentatively, D is TRBD1 (6 bases). This clonotype was obtained from a young woman in good health and CMV-seronegative. Sequencing input: PBMCs. CDR3 in amino acids: CASSQGRGSYEQYF. The CDR3 nucleotides are TGCGCCAGCAGCCAAGGCAGGGGTTCCTACGAGCAGTACTTC.